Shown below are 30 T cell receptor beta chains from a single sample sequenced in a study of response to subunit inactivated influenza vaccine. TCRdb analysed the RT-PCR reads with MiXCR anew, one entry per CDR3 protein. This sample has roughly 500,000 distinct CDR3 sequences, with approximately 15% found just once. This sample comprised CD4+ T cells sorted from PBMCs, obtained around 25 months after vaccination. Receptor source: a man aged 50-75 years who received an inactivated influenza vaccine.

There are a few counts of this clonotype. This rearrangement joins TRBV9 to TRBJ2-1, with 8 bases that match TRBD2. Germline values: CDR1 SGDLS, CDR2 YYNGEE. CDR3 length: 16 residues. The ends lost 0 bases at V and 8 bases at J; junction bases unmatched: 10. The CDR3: CASSVDGGGSRYEQFF. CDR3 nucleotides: TGTGCCAGCAGCGTAGACGGCGGGGGGAGTAGGTATGAGCAGTTCTTC. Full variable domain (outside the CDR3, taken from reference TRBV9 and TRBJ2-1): DSGVTQTPKHLITATGQRVTLRCSPRSGDLSVYWYQQSLDQGLQFLIQYYNGEERAKGNILERFSAQQFPDLHSELNLSSLELGDSALYFCASSVDGGGSRYEQFFGPGTRLTVL.

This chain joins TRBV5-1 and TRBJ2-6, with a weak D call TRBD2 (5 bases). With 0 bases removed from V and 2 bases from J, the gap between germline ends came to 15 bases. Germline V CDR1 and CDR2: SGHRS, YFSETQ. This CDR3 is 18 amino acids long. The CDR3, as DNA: TGCGCCAGCAGCTTGGTACCGGGAACAACCCCTGGGGCCAACGTCCTGACTTTC. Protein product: CASSLVPGTTPGANVLTF.

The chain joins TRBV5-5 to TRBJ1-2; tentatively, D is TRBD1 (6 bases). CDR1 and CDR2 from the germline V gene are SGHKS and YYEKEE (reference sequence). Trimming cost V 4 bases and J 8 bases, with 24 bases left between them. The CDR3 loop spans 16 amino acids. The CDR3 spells CASSPTPGQGPFGYTF. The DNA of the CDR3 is TGTGCCAGCAGCCCAACTCCGGGACAAGGGCCTTTCGGCTACACCTTC. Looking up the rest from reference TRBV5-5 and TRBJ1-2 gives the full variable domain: DAGVTQSPTHLIKTRGQQVTLRCSPISGHKSVSWYQQVLGQGPQFIFQYYEKEERGRGNFPDRFSARQFPNYSSELNVNALLLGDSALYLCASSPTPGQGPFGYTFGSGTRLTVV.

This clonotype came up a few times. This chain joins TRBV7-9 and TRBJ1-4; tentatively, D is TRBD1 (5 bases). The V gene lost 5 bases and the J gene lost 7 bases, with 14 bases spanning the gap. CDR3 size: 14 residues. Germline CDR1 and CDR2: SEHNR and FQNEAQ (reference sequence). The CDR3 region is CASSQDSNVEKLFF. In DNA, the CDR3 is TGTGCCAGCAGCCAAGACAGTAATGTTGAAAAACTGTTTTTT.

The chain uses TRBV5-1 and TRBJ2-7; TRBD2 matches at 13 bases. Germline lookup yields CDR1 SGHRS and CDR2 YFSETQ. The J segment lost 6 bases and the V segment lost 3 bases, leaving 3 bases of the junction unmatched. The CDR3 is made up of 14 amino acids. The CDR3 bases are TGCGCCAGCAGCTCGACTAGCGGGGGGCTCGAGCAGTACTTC. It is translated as CASSSTSGGLEQYF. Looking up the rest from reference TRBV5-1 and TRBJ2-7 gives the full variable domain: KAGVTQTPRYLIKTRGQQVTLSCSPISGHRSVSWYQQTPGQGLQFLFEYFSETQRNKGNFPGRFSGRQFSNSRSEMNVSTLELGDSALYLCASSSTSGGLEQYFGPGTRLTVT.

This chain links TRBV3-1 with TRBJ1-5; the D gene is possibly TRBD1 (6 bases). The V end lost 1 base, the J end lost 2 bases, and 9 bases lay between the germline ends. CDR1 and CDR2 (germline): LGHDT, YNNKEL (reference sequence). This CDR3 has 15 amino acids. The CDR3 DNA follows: TGTGCCAGCAGCCAAGGACAGGCAGGCAATCAGCCCCAGCATTTT. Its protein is CASSQGQAGNQPQHF. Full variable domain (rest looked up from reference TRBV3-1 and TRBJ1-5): DTAVSQTPKYLVTQMGNDKSIKCEQNLGHDTMYWYKQDSKKFLKIMFSYNNKELIINETVPNRFSPKSPDKAHLNLHINSLELGDSAVYFCASSQGQAGNQPQHFGDGTRLSIL.

CDR3 region: CASSQGESSTLHF. CDR3 nucleotide sequence: TGTGCCAGCAGCCAAGGAGAATCAAGCACCCTCCACTTT. V usage is TRBV3-1 and J usage is TRBJ1-6; no clear D gene. Germline CDR1 and CDR2: LGHDT and YNNKEL (reference sequence). V lost 1 base and J 14 bases, leaving 12 bases between the germline ends. This CDR3 is 13 amino acids long.

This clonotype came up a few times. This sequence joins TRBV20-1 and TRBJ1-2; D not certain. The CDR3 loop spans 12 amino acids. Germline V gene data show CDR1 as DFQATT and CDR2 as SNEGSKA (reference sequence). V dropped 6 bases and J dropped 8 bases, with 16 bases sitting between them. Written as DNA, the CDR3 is TGCAGTGCCCAAGGTTCCCCGGGAGGCTACACCTTC. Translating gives CSAQGSPGGYTF.

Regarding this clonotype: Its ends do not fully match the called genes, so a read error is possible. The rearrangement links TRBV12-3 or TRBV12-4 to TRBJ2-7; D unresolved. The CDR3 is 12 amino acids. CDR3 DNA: TGTGACAGCAGCTCTGGCCCCTACGAGCAGTACTTC. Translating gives CDSSSGPYEQYF.

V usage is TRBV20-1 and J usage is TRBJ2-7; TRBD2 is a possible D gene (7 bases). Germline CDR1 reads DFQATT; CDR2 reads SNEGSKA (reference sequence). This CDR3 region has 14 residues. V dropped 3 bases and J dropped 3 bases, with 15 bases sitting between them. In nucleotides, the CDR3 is TGCAGTGCTAGTGGGGGGGACATGAACTACGAGCAGTACTTC. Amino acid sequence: CSASGGDMNYEQYF.

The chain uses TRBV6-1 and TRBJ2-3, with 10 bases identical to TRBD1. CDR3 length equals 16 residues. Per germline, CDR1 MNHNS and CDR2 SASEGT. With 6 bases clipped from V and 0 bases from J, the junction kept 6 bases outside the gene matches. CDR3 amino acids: CASSNDRGLSTDTQYF. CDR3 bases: TGTGCCAGCAGCAACGACAGGGGGCTCAGCACAGATACGCAGTATTTT.

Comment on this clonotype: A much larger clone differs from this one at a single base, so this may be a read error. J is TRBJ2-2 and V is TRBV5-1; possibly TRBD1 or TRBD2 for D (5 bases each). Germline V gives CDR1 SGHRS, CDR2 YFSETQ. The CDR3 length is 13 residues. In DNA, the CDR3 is TGCGCCAGCAGCTTTGGGGGAACCGGGGAGCGGTTTTTT. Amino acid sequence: CASSFGGTGERFF.

This CDR3 is CAIGDIMNTEAFF. The CDR3, as DNA: TGTGCCATCGGGGACATAATGAACACTGAAGCTTTCTTT. This sequence joins TRBV10-3 and TRBJ1-1; perhaps TRBD1 as D (6 bases). V dropped 8 bases and J dropped 0 bases, with 10 bases sitting between them. The CDR3 extends over 13 amino acids. Germline V lookup: CDR1 ENHRY, CDR2 SYGVKD.

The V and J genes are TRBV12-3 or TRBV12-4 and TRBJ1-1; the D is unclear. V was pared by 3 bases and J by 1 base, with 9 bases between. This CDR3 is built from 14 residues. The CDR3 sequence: CASSFLESNTEAFF. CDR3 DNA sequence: TGTGCCAGCAGTTTCCTAGAGTCGAACACTGAAGCTTTCTTT.

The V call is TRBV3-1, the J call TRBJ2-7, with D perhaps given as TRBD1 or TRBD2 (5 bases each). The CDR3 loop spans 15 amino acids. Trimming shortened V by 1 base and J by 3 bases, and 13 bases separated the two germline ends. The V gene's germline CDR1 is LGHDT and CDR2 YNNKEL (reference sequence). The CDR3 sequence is CASSQVSGAIYEQYF. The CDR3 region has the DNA TGTGCCAGCAGCCAAGTTTCCGGGGCTATCTACGAGCAGTACTTC.

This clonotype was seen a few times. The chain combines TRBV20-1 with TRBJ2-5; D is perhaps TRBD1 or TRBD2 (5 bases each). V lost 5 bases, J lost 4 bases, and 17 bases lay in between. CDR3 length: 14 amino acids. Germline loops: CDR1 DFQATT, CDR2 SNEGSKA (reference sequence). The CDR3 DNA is TGCAGTGCTCGGGGCGGCGGAACTCCAGAGACCCAGTACTTC. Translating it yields CSARGGGTPETQYF.

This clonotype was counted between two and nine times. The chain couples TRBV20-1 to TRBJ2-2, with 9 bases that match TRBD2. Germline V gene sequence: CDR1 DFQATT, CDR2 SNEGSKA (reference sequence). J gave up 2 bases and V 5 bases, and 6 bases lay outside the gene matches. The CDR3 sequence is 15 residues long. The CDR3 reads CSASPGLANTGELFF. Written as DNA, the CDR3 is TGCAGTGCTTCCCCGGGACTAGCAAACACCGGGGAGCTGTTTTTT.

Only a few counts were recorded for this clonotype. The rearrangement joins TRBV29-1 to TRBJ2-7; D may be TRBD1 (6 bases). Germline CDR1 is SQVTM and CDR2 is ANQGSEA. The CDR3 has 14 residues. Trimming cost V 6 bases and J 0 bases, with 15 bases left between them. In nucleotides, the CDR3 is TGCAGCGTGGGGAAGCAGGGGAACTCCTACGAGCAGTACTTC. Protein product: CSVGKQGNSYEQYF.

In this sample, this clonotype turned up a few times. CDR3 coding DNA: TGCAGTGCTAGATTTGGAGGGGTAACAGATACGCAGTATTTT. It yields the protein CSARFGGVTDTQYF. V usage is TRBV20-1 and J usage is TRBJ2-3, with a weak D call TRBD2 (6 bases). Germline CDR1 reads DFQATT; CDR2 reads SNEGSKA (reference sequence). The CDR3 sequence is 14 residues long. Deletions cut 2 bases from V and 3 bases from J, with 12 bases between.

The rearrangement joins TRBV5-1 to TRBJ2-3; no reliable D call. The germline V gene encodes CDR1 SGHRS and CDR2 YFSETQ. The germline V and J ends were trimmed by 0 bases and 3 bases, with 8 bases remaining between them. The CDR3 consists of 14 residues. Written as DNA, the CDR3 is TGCGCCAGCAGCTTGGTGATGGGAACAGATACGCAGTATTTT. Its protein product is CASSLVMGTDTQYF.

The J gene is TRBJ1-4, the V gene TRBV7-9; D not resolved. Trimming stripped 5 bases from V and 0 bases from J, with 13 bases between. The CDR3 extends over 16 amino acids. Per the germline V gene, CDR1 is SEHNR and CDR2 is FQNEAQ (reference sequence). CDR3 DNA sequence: TGTGCCAGCAGCGTGGCCGTACGGGCAACTAATGAAAAACTGTTTTTT. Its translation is CASSVAVRATNEKLFF.

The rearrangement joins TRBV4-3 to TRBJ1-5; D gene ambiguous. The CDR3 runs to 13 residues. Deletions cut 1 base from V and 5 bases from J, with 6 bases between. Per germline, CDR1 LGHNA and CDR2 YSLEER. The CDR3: CASSQGLDQPQHF. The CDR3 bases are TGCGCCAGCAGCCAAGGGTTGGATCAGCCCCAGCATTTT.

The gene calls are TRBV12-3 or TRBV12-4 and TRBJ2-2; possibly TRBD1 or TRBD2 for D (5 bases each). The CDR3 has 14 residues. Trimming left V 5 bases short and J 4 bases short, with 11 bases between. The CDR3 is CASSRDGTTGELFF. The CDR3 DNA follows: TGTGCCAGCAGTAGGGACGGAACCACCGGGGAGCTGTTTTTT.

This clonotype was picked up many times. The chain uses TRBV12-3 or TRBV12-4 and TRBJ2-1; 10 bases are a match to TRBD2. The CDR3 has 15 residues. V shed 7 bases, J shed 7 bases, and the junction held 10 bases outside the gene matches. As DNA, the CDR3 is TGTGCCAGCACCCTTGGCCTAGCGGGAGCGAATGAGCAGTTCTTC. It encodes CASTLGLAGANEQFF.

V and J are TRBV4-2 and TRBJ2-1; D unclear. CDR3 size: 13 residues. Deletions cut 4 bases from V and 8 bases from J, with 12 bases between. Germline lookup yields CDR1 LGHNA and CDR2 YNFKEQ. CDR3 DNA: TGTGCCAGCAGCCCAGAGCAGAGACATGAGCAGTTCTTC. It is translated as CASSPEQRHEQFF.

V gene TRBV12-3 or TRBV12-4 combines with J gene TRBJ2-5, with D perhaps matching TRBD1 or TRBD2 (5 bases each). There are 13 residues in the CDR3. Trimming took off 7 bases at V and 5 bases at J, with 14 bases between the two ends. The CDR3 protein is CASTNLGPETQYF. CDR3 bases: TGTGCCAGCACCAATTTGGGACCGGAGACCCAGTACTTC.

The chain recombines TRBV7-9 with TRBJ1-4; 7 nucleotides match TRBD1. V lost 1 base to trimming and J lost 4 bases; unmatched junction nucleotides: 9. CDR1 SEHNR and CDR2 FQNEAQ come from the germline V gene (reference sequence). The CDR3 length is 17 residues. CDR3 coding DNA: TGTGCCAGCAGCTTAGGGTCAGGGGGGCGCGATAATGAAAAACTGTTTTTT. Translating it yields CASSLGSGGRDNEKLFF.

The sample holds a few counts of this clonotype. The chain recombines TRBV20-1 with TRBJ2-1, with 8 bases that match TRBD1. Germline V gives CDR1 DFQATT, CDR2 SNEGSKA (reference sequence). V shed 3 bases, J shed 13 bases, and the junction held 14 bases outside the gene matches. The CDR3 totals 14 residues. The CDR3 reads CSASGGRQGTEQFF. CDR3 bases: TGCAGTGCTAGTGGGGGGCGACAGGGGACCGAACAGTTCTTC.

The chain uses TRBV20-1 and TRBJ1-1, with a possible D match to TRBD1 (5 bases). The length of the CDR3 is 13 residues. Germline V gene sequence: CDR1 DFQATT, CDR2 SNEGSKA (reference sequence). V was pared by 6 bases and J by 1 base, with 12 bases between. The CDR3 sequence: CSAQITGNTEAFF. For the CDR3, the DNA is TGCAGTGCGCAAATTACAGGGAACACTGAAGCTTTCTTT.

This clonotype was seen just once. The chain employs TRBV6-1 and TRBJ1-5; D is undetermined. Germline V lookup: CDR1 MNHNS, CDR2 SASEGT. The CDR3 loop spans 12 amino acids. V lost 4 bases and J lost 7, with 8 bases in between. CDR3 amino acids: CASSGKGQPQHF. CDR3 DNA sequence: TGTGCCAGCAGTGGAAAAGGGCAGCCCCAGCATTTT.